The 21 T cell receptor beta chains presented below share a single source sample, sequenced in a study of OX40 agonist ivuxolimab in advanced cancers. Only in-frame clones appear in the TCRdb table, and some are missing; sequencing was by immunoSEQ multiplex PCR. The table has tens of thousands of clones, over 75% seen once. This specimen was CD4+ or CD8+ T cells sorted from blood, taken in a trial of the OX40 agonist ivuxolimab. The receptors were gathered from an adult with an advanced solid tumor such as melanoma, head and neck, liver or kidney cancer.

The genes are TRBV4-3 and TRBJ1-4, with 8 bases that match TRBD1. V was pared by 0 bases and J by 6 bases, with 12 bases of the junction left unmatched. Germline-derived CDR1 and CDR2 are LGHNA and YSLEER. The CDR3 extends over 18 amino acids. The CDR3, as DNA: TGCGCCAGCAGCCAAGATTCGGCAGGGGGCGCCCCCGATGAAAAACTGTTTTTT. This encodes CASSQDSAGGAPDEKLFF.

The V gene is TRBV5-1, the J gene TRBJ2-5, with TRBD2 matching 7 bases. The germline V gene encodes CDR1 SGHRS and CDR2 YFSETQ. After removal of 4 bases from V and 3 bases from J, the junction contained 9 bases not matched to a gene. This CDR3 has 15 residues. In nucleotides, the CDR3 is TGCGCCAGCAGCAGGGCCGGGACTAACGAAGAGACCCAGTACTTC. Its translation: CASSRAGTNEETQYF.

The CDR3 DNA reads as TGTGCCAGCAGCCAGCCGGGACAGCCTACCGAGCAGTACTTC. It translates to CASSQPGQPTEQYF. The chain combines TRBV4-2 with TRBJ2-7; TRBD1 matches 7 bases. With V trimmed by 3 bases and J by 6 bases, 8 bases remained unmatched. The CDR3 totals 14 residues. CDR1 is LGHNA and CDR2 is YNFKEQ in the germline V gene.

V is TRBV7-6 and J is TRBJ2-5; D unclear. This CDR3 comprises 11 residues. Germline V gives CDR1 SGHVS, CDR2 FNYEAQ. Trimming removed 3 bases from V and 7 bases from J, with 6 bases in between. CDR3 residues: CASSFRGTQYF. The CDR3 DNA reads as TGTGCCAGCAGCTTCCGTGGGACCCAGTACTTC.

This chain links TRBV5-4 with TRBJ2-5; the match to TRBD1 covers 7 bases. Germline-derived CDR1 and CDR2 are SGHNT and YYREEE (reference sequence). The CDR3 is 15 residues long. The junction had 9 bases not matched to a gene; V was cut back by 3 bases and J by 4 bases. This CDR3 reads CASSWTTGDGETQYF. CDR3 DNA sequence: TGTGCCAGCAGCTGGACAACAGGGGACGGAGAGACCCAGTACTTC.

This CDR3 reads CASSLEGPLLDTQYF. The CDR3 DNA is TGCGCCAGCAGCTTGGAGGGGCCACTGTTAGATACGCAGTATTTT. J is TRBJ2-3 and V is TRBV5-1, with D tentatively TRBD1 (5 bases). Germline V gene lookup returns CDR1 SGHRS and CDR2 YFSETQ. Between the trimmed V and J ends, which lost 0 bases and 5 bases, there was a span of 13 bases. The CDR3 is 15 residues long.

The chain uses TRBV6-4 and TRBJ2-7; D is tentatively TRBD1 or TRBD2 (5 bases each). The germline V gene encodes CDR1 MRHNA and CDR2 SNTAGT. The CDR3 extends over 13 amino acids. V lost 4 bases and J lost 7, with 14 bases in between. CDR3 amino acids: CASSVRAPGEQYF. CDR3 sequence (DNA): TGTGCCAGCAGTGTCAGGGCCCCGGGGGAGCAGTACTTC.

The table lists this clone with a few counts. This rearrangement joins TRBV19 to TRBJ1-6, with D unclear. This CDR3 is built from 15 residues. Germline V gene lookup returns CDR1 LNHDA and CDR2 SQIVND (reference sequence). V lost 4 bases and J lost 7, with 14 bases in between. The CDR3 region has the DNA TGTGCCAGTAGTAGATACTTAGGAACCAATTCACCCCTCCACTTT. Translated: CASSRYLGTNSPLHF.

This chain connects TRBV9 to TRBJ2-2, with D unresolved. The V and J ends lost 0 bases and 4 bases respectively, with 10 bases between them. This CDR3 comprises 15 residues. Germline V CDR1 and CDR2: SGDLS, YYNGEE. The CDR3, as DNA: TGTGCCAGCAGCGTAGGCCAGCTGGGCACCGGGGAGCTGTTTTTT. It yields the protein CASSVGQLGTGELFF.

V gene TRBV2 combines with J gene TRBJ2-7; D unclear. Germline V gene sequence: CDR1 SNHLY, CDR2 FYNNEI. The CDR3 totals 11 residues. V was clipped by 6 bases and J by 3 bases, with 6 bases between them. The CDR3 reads CASSGFYEQYF. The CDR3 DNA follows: TGTGCCAGCAGCGGATTCTACGAGCAGTACTTC.

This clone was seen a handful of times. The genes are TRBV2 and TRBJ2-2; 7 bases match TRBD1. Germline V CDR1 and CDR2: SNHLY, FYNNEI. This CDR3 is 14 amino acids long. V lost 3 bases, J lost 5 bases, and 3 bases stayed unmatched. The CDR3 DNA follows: TGTGCCAGCAGTGAGGGACAGAGGACCGGGGAGCTGTTTTTT. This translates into CASSEGQRTGELFF.

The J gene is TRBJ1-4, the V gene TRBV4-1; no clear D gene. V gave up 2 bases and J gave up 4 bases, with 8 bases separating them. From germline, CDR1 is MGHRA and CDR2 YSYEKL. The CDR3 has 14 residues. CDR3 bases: TGCGCCAGCAGCCAAATACAGTTTAATGAAAAACTGTTTTTT. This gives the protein CASSQIQFNEKLFF.

This CDR3 is CATSPMRGAGMNTEAFF. The CDR3 DNA is TGTGCCACCAGCCCAATGCGGGGGGCGGGGATGAACACTGAAGCTTTCTTT. The rearrangement links TRBV15 to TRBJ1-1, with D possibly TRBD1 on 6 matching bases. This CDR3 spans 17 amino acids. The germline V and J ends were trimmed by 5 bases and 0 bases, with 19 bases remaining between them. In germline, CDR1 is LNHNV, CDR2 YYDKDF (reference sequence). The whole variable domain, remainder taken from reference TRBV15 and TRBJ1-1, is DAMVIQNPRYQVTQFGKPVTLSCSQTLNHNVMYWYQQKSSQAPKLLFHYYDKDFNNEADTPDNFQSRRPNTSFCFLDIRSPGLGDTAMYLCATSPMRGAGMNTEAFFGQGTRLTVV.

CDR3 DNA sequence: TGTGCCAGCAGCTTGGCCGCTAGCGGACCCTACGAGCAGTACTTC. Translated: CASSLAASGPYEQYF. The J gene is TRBJ2-7, the V gene TRBV4-2; 7 bases match TRBD2. The CDR3 runs 15 residues. Trimming cost V 5 bases and J 2 bases; bases outside gene matches: 9. CDR1 and CDR2 (germline): LGHNA, YNFKEQ.

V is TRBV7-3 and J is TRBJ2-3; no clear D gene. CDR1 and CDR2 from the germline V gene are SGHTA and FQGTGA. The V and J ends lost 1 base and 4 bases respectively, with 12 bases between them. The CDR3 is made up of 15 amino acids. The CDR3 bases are TGTGCCAGCAGCTTAATGGTGGGAAGGGCAGATACGCAGTATTTT. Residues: CASSLMVGRADTQYF.

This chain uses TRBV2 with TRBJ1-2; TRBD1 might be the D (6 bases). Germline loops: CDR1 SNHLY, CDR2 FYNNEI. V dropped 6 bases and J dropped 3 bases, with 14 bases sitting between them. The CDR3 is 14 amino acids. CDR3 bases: TGTGCCAGCAGAGGAACAGGGACTGACTATGGCTACACCTTC. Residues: CASRGTGTDYGYTF.

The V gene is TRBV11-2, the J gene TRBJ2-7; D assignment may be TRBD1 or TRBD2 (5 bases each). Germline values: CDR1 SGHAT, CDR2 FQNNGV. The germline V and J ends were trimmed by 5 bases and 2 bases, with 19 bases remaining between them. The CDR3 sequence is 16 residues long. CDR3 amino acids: CASSPMGDATAYEQYF. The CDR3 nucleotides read TGTGCCAGCAGCCCCATGGGGGACGCAACCGCCTACGAGCAGTACTTC.

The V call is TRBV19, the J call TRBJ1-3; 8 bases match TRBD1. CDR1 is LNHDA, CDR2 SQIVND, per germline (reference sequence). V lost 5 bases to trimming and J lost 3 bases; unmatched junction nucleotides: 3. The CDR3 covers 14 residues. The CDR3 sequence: CASSLQGGGNTIYF. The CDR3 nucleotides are TGTGCCAGTAGTTTACAGGGGGGTGGAAACACCATATATTTT.

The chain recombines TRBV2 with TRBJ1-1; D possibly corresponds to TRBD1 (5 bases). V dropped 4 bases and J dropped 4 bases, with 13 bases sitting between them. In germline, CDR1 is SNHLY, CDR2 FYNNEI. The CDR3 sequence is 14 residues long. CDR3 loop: CASSAWRQGTEAFF. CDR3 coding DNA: TGTGCCAGCAGTGCTTGGCGGCAGGGCACTGAAGCTTTCTTT.

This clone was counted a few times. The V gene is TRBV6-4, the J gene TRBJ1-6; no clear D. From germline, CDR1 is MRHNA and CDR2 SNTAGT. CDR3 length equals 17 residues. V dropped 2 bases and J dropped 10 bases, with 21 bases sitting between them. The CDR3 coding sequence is TGTGCCAGCAGTGACGGAAGGGATAGCGGCGGGTACTCACCCCTCCACTTT. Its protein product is CASSDGRDSGGYSPLHF.

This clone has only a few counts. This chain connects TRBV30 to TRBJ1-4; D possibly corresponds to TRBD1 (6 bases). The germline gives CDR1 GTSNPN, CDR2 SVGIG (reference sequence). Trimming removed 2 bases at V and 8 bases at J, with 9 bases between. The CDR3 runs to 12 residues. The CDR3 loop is CAWSQGSEKLFF. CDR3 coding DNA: TGTGCCTGGAGTCAGGGGAGCGAAAAACTGTTTTTT.